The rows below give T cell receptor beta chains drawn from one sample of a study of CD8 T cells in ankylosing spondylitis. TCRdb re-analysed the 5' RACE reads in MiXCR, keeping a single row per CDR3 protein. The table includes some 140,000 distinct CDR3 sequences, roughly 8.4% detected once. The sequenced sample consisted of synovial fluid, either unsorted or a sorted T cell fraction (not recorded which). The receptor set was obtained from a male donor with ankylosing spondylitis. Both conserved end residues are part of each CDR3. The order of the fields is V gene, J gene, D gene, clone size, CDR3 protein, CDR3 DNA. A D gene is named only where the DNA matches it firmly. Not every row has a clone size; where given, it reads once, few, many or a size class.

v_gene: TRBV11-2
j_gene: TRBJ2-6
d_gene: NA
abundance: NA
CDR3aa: CASSPRLTSVWANVLTF
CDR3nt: TGTGCCAGCAGCCCTAGGCTCACATCGGTCTGGGCCAACGTCCTGACTTTC

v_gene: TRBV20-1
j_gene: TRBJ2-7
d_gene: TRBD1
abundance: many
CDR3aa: CSAGVETGANEQYF
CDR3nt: TGCAGTGCCGGGGTTGAGACAGGGGCCAACGAGCAGTACTTC

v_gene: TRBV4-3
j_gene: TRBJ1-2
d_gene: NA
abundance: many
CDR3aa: CASSQDVGNYGYTF
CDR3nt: TGCGCCAGCAGCCAAGATGTAGGGAACTATGGCTACACCTTC

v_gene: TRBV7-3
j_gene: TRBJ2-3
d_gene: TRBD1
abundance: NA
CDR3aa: CASRPPGQGTDTQYF
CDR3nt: TGTGCCAGCAGGCCGCCGGGACAGGGAACAGATACGCAGTATTTT

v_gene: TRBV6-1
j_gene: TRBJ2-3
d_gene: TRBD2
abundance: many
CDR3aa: CASSEKAGGPDTQYF
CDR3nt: TGTGCCAGCAGTGAAAAAGCGGGGGGGCCAGATACGCAGTATTTT

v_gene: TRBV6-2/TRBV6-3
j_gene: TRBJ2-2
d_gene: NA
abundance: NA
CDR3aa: CDSNPRPSRTNTGELFF
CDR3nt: TGTGACAGCAACCCTCGCCCTTCGCGGACCAACACCGGGGAGCTGTTTTTT

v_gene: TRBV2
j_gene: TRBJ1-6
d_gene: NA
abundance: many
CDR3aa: CASFDRFSPLHF
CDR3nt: TGTGCCAGCTTCGACCGATTCTCACCCCTCCACTTT

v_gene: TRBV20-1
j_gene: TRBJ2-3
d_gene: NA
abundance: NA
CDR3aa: CSAEGGIADTQYF
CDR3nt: TGCAGTGCTGAGGGGGGGATCGCAGATACGCAGTATTTT

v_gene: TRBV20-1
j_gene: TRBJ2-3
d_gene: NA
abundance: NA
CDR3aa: CSRDGSSTDTQYF
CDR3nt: TGCAGTCGGGACGGCAGTAGCACAGATACGCAGTATTTT

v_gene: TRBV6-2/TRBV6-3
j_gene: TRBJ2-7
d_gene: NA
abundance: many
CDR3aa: CASNPSFDTAEQYF
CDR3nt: TGTGCCAGCAATCCTAGTTTTGATACCGCGGAGCAGTACTTC

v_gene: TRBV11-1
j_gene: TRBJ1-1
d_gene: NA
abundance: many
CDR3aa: CASSLIRSAEAFF
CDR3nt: TGTGCCAGCAGCTTAATTCGGTCCGCTGAAGCTTTCTTT

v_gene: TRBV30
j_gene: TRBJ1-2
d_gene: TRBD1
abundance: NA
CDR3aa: CAWSLQGVDGYTF
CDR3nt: TGTGCCTGGAGTTTGCAGGGGGTGGATGGCTACACCTTC

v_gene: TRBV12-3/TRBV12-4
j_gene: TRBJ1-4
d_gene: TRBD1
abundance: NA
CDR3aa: CASSLSTGYEKLFF
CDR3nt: TGTGCCAGCAGTTTATCGACAGGGTATGAAAAACTGTTTTTT

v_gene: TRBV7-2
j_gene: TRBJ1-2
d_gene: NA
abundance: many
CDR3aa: CASSKMLDGTTGYTF
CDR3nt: TGTGCCAGCAGCAAGATGTTGGACGGGACAACCGGCTACACCTTC

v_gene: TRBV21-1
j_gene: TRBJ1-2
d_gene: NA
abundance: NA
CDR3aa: CASSKAGKGGHGYTF
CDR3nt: TGTGCCAGCAGCAAAGCGGGCAAAGGAGGGCATGGCTACACCTTC

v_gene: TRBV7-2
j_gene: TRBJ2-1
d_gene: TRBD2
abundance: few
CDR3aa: CASRQRLAGNNEQFF
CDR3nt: TGTGCCAGCAGACAGAGACTAGCGGGAAACAATGAGCAGTTCTTC

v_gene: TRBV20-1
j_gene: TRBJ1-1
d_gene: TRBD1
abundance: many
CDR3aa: CSARDRTGPWGEAFF
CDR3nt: TGCAGTGCTAGAGATCGGACAGGCCCCTGGGGTGAAGCTTTCTTT

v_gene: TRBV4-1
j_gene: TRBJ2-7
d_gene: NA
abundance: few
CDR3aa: CASSADLGLTYEQYF
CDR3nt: TGCGCCAGCAGCGCAGATCTAGGGTTAACCTACGAGCAGTACTTC

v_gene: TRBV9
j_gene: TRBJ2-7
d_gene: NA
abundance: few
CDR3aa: CASSVAASSYEQYF
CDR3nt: TGTGCCAGCAGCGTAGCTGCCAGCTCCTACGAGCAGTACTTC

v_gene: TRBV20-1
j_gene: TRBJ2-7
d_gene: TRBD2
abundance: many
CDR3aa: CITAGPYEQYF
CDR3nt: TGCATTACAGCGGGGCCCTACGAGCAGTACTTC

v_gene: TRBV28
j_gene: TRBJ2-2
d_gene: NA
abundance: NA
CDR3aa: CASSSTGTVTGELFF
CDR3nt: TGTGCCAGCAGTTCTACCGGGACGGTCACCGGGGAGCTGTTTTTT

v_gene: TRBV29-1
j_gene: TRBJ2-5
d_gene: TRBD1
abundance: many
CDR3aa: CSVHRGADQETQYF
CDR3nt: TGCAGCGTTCACAGGGGTGCGGACCAAGAGACCCAGTACTTC

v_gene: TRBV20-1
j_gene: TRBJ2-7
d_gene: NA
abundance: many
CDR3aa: CSAIRQTYEQYF
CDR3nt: TGCAGTGCTATACGACAGACCTACGAGCAGTACTTC

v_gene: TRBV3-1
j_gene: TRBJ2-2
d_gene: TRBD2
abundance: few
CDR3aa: CASSQGLAGSAGELFF
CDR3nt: TGTGCCAGCAGCCAGGGACTAGCGGGGTCGGCCGGGGAGCTGTTTTTT

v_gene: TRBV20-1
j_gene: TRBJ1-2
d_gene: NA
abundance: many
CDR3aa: CSARGGLSSDGYTF
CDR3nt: TGCAGTGCTAGGGGGGGACTTTCGTCGGATGGCTACACCTTC

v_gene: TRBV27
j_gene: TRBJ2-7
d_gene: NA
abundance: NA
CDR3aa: CASSLSWARPYEQYF
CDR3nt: TGTGCCAGCAGTTTATCGTGGGCCAGACCCTACGAGCAGTACTTC

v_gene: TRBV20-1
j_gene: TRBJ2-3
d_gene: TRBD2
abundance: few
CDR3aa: CSASAGGSTDTQYF
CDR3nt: TGCAGTGCTAGCGCGGGGGGTAGCACAGATACGCAGTATTTT

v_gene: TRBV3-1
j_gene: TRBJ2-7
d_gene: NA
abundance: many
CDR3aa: CASSRGQASYEQYF
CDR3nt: TGTGCCAGCAGCAGAGGTCAGGCGTCCTACGAGCAGTACTTC

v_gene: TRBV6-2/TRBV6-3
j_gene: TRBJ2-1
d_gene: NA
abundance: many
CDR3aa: CASKRDFGEQFF
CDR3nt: TGTGCCAGCAAAAGGGACTTTGGGGAGCAGTTCTTC

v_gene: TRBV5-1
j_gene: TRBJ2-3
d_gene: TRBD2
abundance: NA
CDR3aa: CASSLGLAPSTDTQYF
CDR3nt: TGCGCCAGCAGCTTGGGACTAGCTCCTAGCACAGATACGCAGTATTTT

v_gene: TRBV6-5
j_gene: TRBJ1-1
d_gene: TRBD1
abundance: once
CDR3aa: CASSWGQVISEAFF
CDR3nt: TGTGCCAGCAGTTGGGGACAGGTCATATCTGAAGCTTTCTTT

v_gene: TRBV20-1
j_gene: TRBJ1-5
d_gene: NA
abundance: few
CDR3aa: CSARRRAGQPQHF
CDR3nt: TGCAGTGCTAGAAGGAGGGCAGGGCAGCCCCAGCATTTT

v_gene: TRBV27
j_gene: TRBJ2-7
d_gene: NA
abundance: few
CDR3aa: CASSLDPRGEQYF
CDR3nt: TGTGCCAGCAGTTTGGACCCTCGGGGGGAGCAGTACTTC

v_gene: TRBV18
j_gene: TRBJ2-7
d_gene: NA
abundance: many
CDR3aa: CASSRDFYEQYF
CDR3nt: TGTGCCAGCTCCCGGGACTTCTACGAGCAGTACTTC

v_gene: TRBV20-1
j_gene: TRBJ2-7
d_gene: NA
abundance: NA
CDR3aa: CSAYNTGKSPYEQYF
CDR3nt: TGCAGTGCTTATAATACAGGGAAATCCCCCTACGAGCAGTACTTC

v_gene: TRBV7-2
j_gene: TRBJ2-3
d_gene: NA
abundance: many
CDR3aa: CASSLVMYTDTQYF
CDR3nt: TGTGCCAGCAGCTTAGTGATGTACACAGATACGCAGTATTTT

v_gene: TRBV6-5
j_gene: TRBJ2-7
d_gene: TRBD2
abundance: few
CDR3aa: CASSSPGRSGRGGSGEQYF
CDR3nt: TGTGCCAGCAGTTCGCCGGGCCGTAGCGGGAGAGGGGGTAGCGGCGAGCAGTACTTC

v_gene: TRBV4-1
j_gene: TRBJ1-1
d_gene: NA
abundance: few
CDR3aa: CASSRPLMNTEAFF
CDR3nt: TGCGCCAGCAGCCGCCCCCTTATGAACACTGAAGCTTTCTTT

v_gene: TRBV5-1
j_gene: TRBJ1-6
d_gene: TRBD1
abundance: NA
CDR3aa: CASSDRGDNSPLHF
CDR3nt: TGCGCCAGCAGCGACAGGGGGGATAATTCACCCCTCCACTTT

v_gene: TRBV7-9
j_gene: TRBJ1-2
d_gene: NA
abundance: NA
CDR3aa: CASSEGGNRNYGYTF
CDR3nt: TGTGCCAGCAGCGAAGGGGGGAATCGGAACTATGGCTACACCTTC

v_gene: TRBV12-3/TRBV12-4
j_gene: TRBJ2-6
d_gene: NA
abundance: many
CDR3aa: CASSEGGGANVLTF
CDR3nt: TGTGCCAGCAGTGAGGGCGGGGGGGCCAACGTCCTGACTTTC

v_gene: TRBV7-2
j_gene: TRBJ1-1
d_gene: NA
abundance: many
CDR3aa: CASSLAMNTEAFF
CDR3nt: TGTGCCAGCAGCTTAGCAATGAACACTGAAGCTTTCTTT

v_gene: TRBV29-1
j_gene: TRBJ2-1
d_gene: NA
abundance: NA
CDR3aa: CSVASRPGDNEQFF
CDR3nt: TGCAGCGTTGCGAGCAGGCCGGGGGACAATGAGCAGTTCTTC

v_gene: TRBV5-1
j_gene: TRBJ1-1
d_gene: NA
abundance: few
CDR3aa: CASSQDSGNTEAFF
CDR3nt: TGCGCCAGCAGCCAGGACAGCGGGAACACTGAAGCTTTCTTT

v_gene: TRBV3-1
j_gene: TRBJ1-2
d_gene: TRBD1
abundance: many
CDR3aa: CASSLWDRGKYGYTF
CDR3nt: TGTGCCAGCAGCCTATGGGACAGGGGGAAGTATGGCTACACCTTC

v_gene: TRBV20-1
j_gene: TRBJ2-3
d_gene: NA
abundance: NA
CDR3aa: CSATGPRGGTDTQYF
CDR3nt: TGCAGTGCCACGGGACCCCGCGGAGGCACAGATACGCAGTATTTT

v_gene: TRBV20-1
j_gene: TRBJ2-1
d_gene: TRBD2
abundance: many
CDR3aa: CSALAGGFNEQFF
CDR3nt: TGCAGTGCGTTAGCGGGAGGGTTCAATGAGCAGTTCTTC

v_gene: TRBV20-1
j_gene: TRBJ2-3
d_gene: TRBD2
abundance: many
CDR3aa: CSPLTSGFTDTQYF
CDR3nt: TGCAGCCCTCTAACTAGCGGGTTCACAGATACGCAGTATTTT

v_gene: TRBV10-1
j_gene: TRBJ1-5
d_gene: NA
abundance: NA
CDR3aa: CASPKGNQPQHF
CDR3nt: TGCGCCAGCCCGAAGGGGAATCAGCCCCAGCATTTT

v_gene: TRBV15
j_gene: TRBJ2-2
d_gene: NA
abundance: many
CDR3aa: CATSRDPRQGAGELFF
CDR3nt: TGTGCCACCAGCAGAGATCCCCGCCAGGGCGCCGGGGAGCTGTTTTTT

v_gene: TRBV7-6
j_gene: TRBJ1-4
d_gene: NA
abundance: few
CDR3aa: CASSFISGDEKLFF
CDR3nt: TGTGCCAGCAGCTTCATTTCAGGGGATGAAAAACTGTTTTTT

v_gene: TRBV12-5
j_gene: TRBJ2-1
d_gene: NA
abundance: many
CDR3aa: CASGSSDPPEQFF
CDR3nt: TGTGCTAGTGGTTCGTCCGACCCCCCCGAGCAGTTCTTC

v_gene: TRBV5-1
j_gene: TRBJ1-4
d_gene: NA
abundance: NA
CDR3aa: CASSSQGGGANEKLFF
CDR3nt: TGCGCCAGCAGCTCCCAAGGAGGGGGAGCTAATGAAAAACTGTTTTTT

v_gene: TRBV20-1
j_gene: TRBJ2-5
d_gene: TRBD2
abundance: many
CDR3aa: CSAITSGKPVKTQYF
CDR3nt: TGCAGTGCTATTACTAGCGGAAAACCTGTGAAGACCCAGTACTTC

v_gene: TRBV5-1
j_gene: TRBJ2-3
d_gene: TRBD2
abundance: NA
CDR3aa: CASSPQAGGLEDTQYF
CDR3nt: TGCGCCAGCAGCCCTCAAGCGGGGGGGCTGGAAGATACGCAGTATTTT

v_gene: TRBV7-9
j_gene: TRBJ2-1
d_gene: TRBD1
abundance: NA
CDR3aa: CASSLARTGRGDEQFF
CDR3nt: TGTGCCAGCAGCTTAGCGAGGACAGGGCGCGGCGATGAGCAGTTCTTC

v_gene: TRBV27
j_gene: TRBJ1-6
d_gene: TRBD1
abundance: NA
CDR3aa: CASSFTHSPTGNSPLHF
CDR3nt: TGTGCCAGCAGTTTCACCCACAGCCCGACAGGGAATTCACCCCTCCACTTT

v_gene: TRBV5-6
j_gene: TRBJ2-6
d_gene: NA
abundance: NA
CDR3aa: CASSISGANVLTF
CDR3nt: TGTGCCAGCAGCATATCTGGGGCCAACGTCCTGACTTTC